The sequence of this TCR beta chain was determined in a study of T cell repertoires and Cas9 in healthy adults. The V segment lost 3 bases and the J segment 0 bases; nucleotides outside the gene matches: 4. CDR1 is LNHNV and CDR2 is YYDKDF in the germline V gene (reference sequence). The CDR3 totals 16 residues. Here immunoSEQ multiplex PCR was the method, and the copy in TCRdb shows in-frame clones only, minus some. Here the sample spans about 24,000 clones, more than 75% being singletons. The chain recombines TRBV15 with TRBJ2-2; 7 bases line up with TRBD2. The TCR originated in a human donor in good health. The material sequenced was CD4+ effector T cells (CD127+, CD25-, CD137-, CD154-) from PBMCs; culture status not recorded. The CDR3 protein is CATSRGGGANTGELFF. The CDR3, as DNA: TGTGCCACCAGCAGGGGGGGAGGGGCGAACACCGGGGAGCTGTTTTTT.